The 20 T cell receptor beta chains below all came from one sample that was sequenced in a study of Graves' ophthalmopathy and Graves' hyperthyroidism. From RNA, the CDR3 regions of TCR beta chains were amplified and sequenced. Second-round multiplex PCR came after a first-round RT-PCR that employed HTBI primers. TCRdb called the multiplex PCR reads again in MiXCR, with one record for every CDR3 protein. The sample has 660,000 or so distinct CDR3 sequences; roughly 39% are singletons. The sample consisted of peripheral blood. All receptors come from an adult man with Graves' ophthalmopathy.

The rearrangement joins TRBV19 to TRBJ2-7, with TRBD1 matching over 11 bases. J was trimmed by 2 bases and V by 10 bases; bases with no gene match: 7. The germline V gene encodes CDR1 LNHDA and CDR2 SQIVND (reference sequence). The CDR3 contains 14 residues. Here the CDR3 reads CATARDRGTYEQYF. The CDR3 DNA reads as TGTGCCACTGCAAGGGACAGGGGGACCTACGAGCAGTACTTC.

This clonotype was observed once. This rearrangement joins TRBV2 to TRBJ1-5, with unresolved D. There are 13 residues in the CDR3. V was shortened by 8 bases and J by 5 bases, with 13 bases between the two germline ends. Germline V lookup: CDR1 SNHLY, CDR2 FYNNEI. CDR3 DNA: TGTGCCAGCGGAGCCAGTTGGGATCAGCCCCAGCATTTT. This encodes CASGASWDQPQHF.

In this sample, this clonotype turned up many times. J is TRBJ1-4 and V is TRBV9; D may be TRBD1 (5 bases). The CDR3 is 14 residues long. The V gene's germline CDR1 is SGDLS and CDR2 YYNGEE. Trimming pared 3 bases from V and 0 bases from J, leaving 6 bases between. CDR3 sequence reads: CASSETATNEKLFF. In DNA, the CDR3 is TGTGCCAGCAGCGAGACAGCAACTAATGAAAAACTGTTTTTT.

V and J are TRBV7-6 and TRBJ1-2; 7 bases line up with TRBD1. Germline V gene lookup returns CDR1 SGHVS and CDR2 FNYEAQ. The CDR3 runs 15 residues. V dropped 5 bases and J dropped 2; count of bases not matched to a gene: 8. The CDR3 coding sequence is TGTGCCAGCAGCCAAAGACAGGGATTCAACTATGGCTACACCTTC. Its protein product is CASSQRQGFNYGYTF. Filled out from reference TRBV7-6 and TRBJ1-2, the complete variable domain reads GAGVSQSPRYKVTKRGQDVALRCDPISGHVSLYWYRQALGQGPEFLTYFNYEAQQDKSGLPNDRFSAERPEGSISTLTIQRTEQRDSAMYRCASSQRQGFNYGYTFGSGTRLTVV.

Concerning this clonotype: A much more abundant neighbour one base away suggests this may be a read error. The gene calls are TRBV7-2 and TRBJ2-7, with unresolved D. Per the germline V gene, CDR1 is SGHTA and CDR2 is FQGNSA. The CDR3 is made up of 14 amino acids. Trimming removed 7 bases at V and 3 bases at J, with 16 bases between. CDR3 nucleotide sequence: TGTGCCAGCAAAACCGGAATTTCTAACTACGAGCAGTACTTC. Translation: CASKTGISNYEQYF.

The rearrangement uses TRBV7-9 and TRBJ2-7, with no clear D. The length of the CDR3 is 11 residues. The V and J ends lost 5 bases and 5 bases respectively, with 7 bases between them. The V gene's germline CDR1 is SEHNR and CDR2 FQNEAQ (reference sequence). The CDR3 bases are TGTGCCAGCAGCCAGTACGACGAGCAGTACTTC. It encodes CASSQYDEQYF.

The table lists this clonotype with many counts. The V call is TRBV5-1, the J call TRBJ2-7; TRBD2 agrees at 16 bases. CDR1 and CDR2 (germline): SGHRS, YFSETQ. V trimming: 4 bases; J trimming: 6 bases; junction bases outside the gene matches: 10. The CDR3 runs to 17 residues. In DNA form, the CDR3 reads TGCGCCAGCAGCGGGGGACTAGCGGGAGGGCCCGGAGGCGAGCAGTACTTC. Protein: CASSGGLAGGPGGEQYF.

The sample holds a few counts of this clonotype. The CDR3 loop is CASSLAGVDTYEQYF. Written as DNA, the CDR3 is TGCGCCAGCAGCTTGGCCGGTGTTGACACCTACGAGCAGTACTTC. This chain connects TRBV5-1 to TRBJ2-7; D remains unclear. The V end lost 0 bases, the J end lost 2 bases, and 12 bases lay between the germline ends. The CDR3 spans 15 residues. Germline V lookup: CDR1 SGHRS, CDR2 YFSETQ.

The V gene is TRBV15, the J gene TRBJ2-2; no reliable D call. The CDR3 covers 15 residues. V was trimmed by 7 bases and J by 4 bases, leaving 16 bases between them. Germline V gene lookup returns CDR1 LNHNV and CDR2 YYDKDF (reference sequence). The CDR3 DNA is TGTGCCACCAATCCCCTCGGCGCAGGCACCGGGGAGCTGTTTTTT. Translating it yields CATNPLGAGTGELFF. Complete variable domain (other parts from reference TRBV15 and TRBJ2-2): DAMVIQNPRYQVTQFGKPVTLSCSQTLNHNVMYWYQQKSSQAPKLLFHYYDKDFNNEADTPDNFQSRRPNTSFCFLDIRSPGLGDTAMYLCATNPLGAGTGELFFGEGSRLTVL.

The V call is TRBV25-1, the J call TRBJ1-2; D not certain. This CDR3 comprises 13 residues. Germline assignment: CDR1 MGHDK and CDR2 SYGVNS. V lost 6 bases to trimming and J lost 1 base, with 9 bases between them. CDR3 coding DNA: TGTGCCAGCAGACTAATGGATAACTATGGCTACACCTTC. Translation gives CASRLMDNYGYTF.

This clonotype was detected many times. In DNA form, the CDR3 reads TGTGCCAGCAGGGCGGGGACAGGGGTTGGCTACACCTTC. Translation gives CASRAGTGVGYTF. J is TRBJ1-2 and V is TRBV2; 10 nucleotides match TRBD1. Germline CDR1 is SNHLY and CDR2 is FYNNEI. This CDR3 region has 13 residues. Unmatched junction bases numbered 5, after V lost 6 bases and J lost 7 bases.

The chain carries TRBV2 and TRBJ2-5; D is uncertain. The J call may be mistaken, given a closer DNA end match to TRBJ2-1. This CDR3 is 14 amino acids long. CDR1 and CDR2 (germline): SNHLY, FYNNEI. CDR3: CASRITSSYNEQFF. In nucleotides, the CDR3 is TGTGCCAGCAGAATCACGTCCTCCTACAATGAGCAGTTCTTC.

The chain is built from TRBV10-3 and TRBJ1-2; D gene ambiguous. V lost 3 bases, J lost 3 bases, and 14 bases lay in between. The CDR3 loop spans 15 amino acids. Germline V CDR1 and CDR2: ENHRY, SYGVKD. The CDR3, as DNA: TGTGCCATCAGTGAAGCGTACGGCAGTGACTATGGCTACACCTTC. It specifies CAISEAYGSDYGYTF.

The V call is TRBV5-6, the J call TRBJ1-1; D possibly corresponds to TRBD1 (6 bases). Trimming cost V 4 bases and J 2 bases, with 15 bases left between them. CDR3 size: 15 residues. Germline CDR1 and CDR2: SGHDT and YYEEEE. CDR3 amino acids: CASSRWTEPNTEAFF. DNA of the CDR3: TGTGCCAGCAGCCGATGGACAGAACCTAACACTGAAGCTTTCTTT.

The chain is built from TRBV2 and TRBJ1-1; a possible D gene is TRBD1 (5 bases). CDR1 and CDR2 from the germline V gene are SNHLY and FYNNEI. This CDR3 is built from 14 residues. Deletions cut 7 bases from V and 3 bases from J, with 15 bases between. The CDR3 is CASTEGRGDTEAFF. Written as DNA, the CDR3 is TGTGCCAGCACCGAAGGTCGGGGGGACACTGAAGCTTTCTTT. The full variable domain, with the rest looked up from reference TRBV2 and TRBJ1-1, is EPEVTQTPSHQVTQMGQEVILRCVPISNHLYFYWYRQILGQKVEFLVSFYNNEISEKSEIFDDQFSVERPDGSNFTLKIRSTKLEDSAMYFCASTEGRGDTEAFFGQGTRLTVV.

This clonotype was seen many times. V usage is TRBV6-6 and J usage is TRBJ2-2; TRBD1 agrees at 7 bases. Germline lookup yields CDR1 MNHNY and CDR2 SVGAGI (reference sequence). V lost 1 base, J lost 6 bases, and 2 bases stayed unmatched. The CDR3 is made up of 14 amino acids. CDR3 nucleotides: TGTGCCAGCAGTTACTTCGGACAGGCCGGGGAGCTGTTTTTT. This translates into CASSYFGQAGELFF.

This chain connects TRBV12-3 or TRBV12-4 to TRBJ1-5; D gene uncertain. Trimming shortened V by 7 bases and J by 4 bases, and 14 bases separated the two germline ends. The CDR3 contains 14 residues. The CDR3 nucleotides read TGTGCCAGCACCCGCCAGGAGGGTAATCAGCCCCAGCATTTT. Its protein is CASTRQEGNQPQHF.

This clonotype was observed at least ten times. The J gene is TRBJ2-5, the V gene TRBV4-2; D uncertain. CDR3 length: 14 amino acids. Germline V gene data show CDR1 as LGHNA and CDR2 as YNFKEQ. With 0 bases removed from V and 2 bases from J, the gap between germline ends came to 7 bases. CDR3 region: CASSQDQEQETQYF. CDR3 sequence (DNA): TGTGCCAGCAGCCAAGATCAGGAACAAGAGACCCAGTACTTC.

The sample holds many counts of this clonotype. J is TRBJ2-7 and V is TRBV7-2; D is unclear. CDR3 size: 13 residues. Deletions cut 4 bases from V and 2 bases from J, with 9 bases between. The V gene's germline CDR1 is SGHTA and CDR2 FQGNSA. This CDR3 is CASSSYQAYEQYF. The CDR3 DNA sequence: TGTGCCAGCAGCTCTTACCAAGCCTACGAGCAGTACTTC.

This clonotype was seen repeatedly, ten times or more. V is TRBV29-1 and J is TRBJ1-5; 9 nucleotides match TRBD1. The CDR3 is made up of 12 amino acids. The V gene's germline CDR1 is SQVTM and CDR2 ANQGSEA. The junction had 1 base not matched to a gene; V was cut back by 5 bases and J by 5 bases. The CDR3 DNA follows: TGCAGCGTTTGGGACAGGGATCAGCCCCAGCATTTT. This encodes CSVWDRDQPQHF. Full variable domain (rest looked up from reference TRBV29-1 and TRBJ1-5): SAVISQKPSRDICQRGTSLTIQCQVDSQVTMMFWYRQQPGQSLTLIATANQGSEATYESGFVIDKFPISRPNLTFSTLTVSNMSPEDSSIYLCSVWDRDQPQHFGDGTRLSIL.